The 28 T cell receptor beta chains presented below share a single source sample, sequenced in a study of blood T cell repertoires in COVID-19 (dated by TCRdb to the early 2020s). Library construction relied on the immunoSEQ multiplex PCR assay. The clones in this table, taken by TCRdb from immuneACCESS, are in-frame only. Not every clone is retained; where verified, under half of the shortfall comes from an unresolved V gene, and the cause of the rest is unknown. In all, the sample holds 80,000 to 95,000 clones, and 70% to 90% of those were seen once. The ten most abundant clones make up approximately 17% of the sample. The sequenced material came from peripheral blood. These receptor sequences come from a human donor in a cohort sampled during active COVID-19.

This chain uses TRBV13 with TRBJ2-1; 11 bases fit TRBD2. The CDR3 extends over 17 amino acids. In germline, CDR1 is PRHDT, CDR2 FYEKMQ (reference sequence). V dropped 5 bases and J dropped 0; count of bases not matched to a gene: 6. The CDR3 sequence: CASSQRGTSGSYNEQFF. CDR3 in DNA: TGTGCCAGCAGCCAGAGGGGGACTAGCGGCTCCTACAATGAGCAGTTCTTC.

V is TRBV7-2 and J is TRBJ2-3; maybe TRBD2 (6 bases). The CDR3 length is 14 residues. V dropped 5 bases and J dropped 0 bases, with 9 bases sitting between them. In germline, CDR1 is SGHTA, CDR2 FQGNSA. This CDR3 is CASSRGLSTDTQYF. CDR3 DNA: TGTGCCAGCAGCAGGGGACTCAGCACAGATACGCAGTATTTT.

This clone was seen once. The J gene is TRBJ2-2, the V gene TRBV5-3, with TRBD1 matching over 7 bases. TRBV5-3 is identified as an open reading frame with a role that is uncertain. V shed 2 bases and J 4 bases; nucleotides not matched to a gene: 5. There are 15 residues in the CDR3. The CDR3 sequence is CARSFGTGATGELFF. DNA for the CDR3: TGTGCCAGAAGCTTTGGCACAGGGGCCACCGGGGAGCTGTTTTTT.

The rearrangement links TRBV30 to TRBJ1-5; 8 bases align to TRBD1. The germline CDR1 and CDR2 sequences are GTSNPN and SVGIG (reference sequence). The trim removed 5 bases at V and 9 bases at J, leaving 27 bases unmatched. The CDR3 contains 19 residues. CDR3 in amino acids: CAWGVGAFTRQGRPRPQHF. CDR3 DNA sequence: TGTGCCTGGGGCGTCGGGGCGTTTACCCGACAGGGGCGACCCCGGCCCCAGCATTTT.

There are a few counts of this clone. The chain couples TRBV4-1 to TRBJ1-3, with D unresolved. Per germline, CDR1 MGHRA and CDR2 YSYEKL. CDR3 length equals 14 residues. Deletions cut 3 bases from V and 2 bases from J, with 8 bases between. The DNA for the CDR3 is TGCGCCAGCAGCCACGAGGGAACTGGAAACACCATATATTTT. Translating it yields CASSHEGTGNTIYF.

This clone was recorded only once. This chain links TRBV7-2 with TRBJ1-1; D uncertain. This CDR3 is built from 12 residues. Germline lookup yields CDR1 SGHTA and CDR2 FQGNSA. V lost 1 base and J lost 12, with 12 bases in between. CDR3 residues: CASSLVSLGTFF. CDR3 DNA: TGTGCCAGCAGCTTAGTGTCCCTAGGAACTTTCTTT.

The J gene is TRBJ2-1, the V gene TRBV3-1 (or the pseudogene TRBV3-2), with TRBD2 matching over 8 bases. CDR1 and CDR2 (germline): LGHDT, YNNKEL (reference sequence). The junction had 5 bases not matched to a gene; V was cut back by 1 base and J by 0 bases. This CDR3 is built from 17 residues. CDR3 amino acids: CASSQGKRGSSYNEQFF. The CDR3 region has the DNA TGTGCCAGCAGCCAAGGGAAGCGGGGGAGCTCCTACAATGAGCAGTTCTTC.

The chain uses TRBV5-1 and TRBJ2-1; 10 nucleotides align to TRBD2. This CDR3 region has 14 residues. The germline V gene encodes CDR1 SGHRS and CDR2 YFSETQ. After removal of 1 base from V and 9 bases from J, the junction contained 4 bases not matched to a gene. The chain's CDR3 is CASSLIAGGPEQFF. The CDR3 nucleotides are TGCGCCAGCAGCTTGATAGCGGGGGGTCCTGAGCAGTTCTTC.

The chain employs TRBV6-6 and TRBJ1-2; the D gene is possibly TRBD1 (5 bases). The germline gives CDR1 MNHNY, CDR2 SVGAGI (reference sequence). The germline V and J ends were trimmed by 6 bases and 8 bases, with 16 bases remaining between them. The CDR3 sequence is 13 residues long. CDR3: CASSPTDLYGYTF. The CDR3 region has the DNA TGTGCCAGCAGCCCGACAGACCTTTACGGCTACACCTTC.

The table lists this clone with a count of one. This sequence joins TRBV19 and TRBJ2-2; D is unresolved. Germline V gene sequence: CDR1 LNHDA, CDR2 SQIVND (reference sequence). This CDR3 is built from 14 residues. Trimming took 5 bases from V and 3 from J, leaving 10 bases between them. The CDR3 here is CASSAAVYTGELFF. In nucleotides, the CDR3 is TGTGCCAGTAGTGCGGCGGTGTACACCGGGGAGCTGTTTTTT.

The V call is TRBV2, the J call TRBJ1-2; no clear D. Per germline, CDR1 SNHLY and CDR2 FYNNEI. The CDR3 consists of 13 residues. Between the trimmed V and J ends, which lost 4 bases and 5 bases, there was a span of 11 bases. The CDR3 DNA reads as TGTGCCAGCAGTGCGGGAACCGGTTATGGCTACACCTTC. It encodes CASSAGTGYGYTF.

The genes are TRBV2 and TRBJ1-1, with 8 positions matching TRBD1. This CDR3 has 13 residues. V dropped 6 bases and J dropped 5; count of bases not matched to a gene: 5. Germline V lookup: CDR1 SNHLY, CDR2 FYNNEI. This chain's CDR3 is CASRDRERTEAFF. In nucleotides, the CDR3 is TGTGCCAGCAGGGACAGGGAGAGGACTGAAGCTTTCTTT.

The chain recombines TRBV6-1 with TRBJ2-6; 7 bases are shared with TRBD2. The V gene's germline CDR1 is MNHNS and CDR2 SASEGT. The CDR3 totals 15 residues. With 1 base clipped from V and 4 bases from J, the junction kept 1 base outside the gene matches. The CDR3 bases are TGTGCCAGCAGTGAAGGGGGGGGAGGGGCCAACGTCCTGACTTTC. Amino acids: CASSEGGGGANVLTF.

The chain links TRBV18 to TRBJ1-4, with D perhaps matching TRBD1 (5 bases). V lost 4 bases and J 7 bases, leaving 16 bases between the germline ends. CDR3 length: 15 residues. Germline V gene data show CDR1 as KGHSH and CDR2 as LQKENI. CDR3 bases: TGTGCCAGCTCACTCGACGGGGGAACCTCTGAAAAACTGTTTTTT. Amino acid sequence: CASSLDGGTSEKLFF.

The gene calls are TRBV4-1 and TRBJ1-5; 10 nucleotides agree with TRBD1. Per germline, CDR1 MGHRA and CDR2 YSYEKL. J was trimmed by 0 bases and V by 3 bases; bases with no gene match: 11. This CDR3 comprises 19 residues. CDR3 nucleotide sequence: TGCGCCAGCAGCCAGTCACCGGGACAGGGGAAATATAGCAATCAGCCCCAGCATTTT. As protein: CASSQSPGQGKYSNQPQHF.

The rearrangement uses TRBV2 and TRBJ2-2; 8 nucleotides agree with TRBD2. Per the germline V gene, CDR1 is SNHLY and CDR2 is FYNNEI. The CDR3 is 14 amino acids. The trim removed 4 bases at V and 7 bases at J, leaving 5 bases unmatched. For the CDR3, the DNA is TGTGCCAGCAGTGGGCCCGGGACTAGCGGGGAGCTGTTTTTT. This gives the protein CASSGPGTSGELFF.

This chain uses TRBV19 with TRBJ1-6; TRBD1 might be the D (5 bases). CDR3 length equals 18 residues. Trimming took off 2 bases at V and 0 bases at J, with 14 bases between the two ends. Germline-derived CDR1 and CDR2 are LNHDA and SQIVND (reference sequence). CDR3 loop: CASSIRGWKSSYNSPLHF. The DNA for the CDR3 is TGTGCCAGTAGTATAAGGGGATGGAAGAGCTCCTATAATTCACCCCTCCACTTT.

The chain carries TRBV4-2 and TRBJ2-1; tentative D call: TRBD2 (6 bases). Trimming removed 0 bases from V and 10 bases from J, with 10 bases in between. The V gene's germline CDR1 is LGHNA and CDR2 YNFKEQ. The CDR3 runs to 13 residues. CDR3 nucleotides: TGTGCCAGCAGCCAAGATCCTAGCGACGAGCAGTTCTTC. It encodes CASSQDPSDEQFF.

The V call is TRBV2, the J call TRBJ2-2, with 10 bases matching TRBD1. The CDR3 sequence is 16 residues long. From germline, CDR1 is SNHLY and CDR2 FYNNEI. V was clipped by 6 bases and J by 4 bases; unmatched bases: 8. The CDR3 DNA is TGTGCCAGCAGCGGAGACAGGGGGCGAAGCACCGGGGAGCTGTTTTTT. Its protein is CASSGDRGRSTGELFF. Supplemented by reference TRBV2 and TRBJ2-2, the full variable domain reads EPEVTQTPSHQVTQMGQEVILRCVPISNHLYFYWYRQILGQKVEFLVSFYNNEISEKSEIFDDQFSVERPDGSNFTLKIRSTKLEDSAMYFCASSGDRGRSTGELFFGEGSRLTVL.

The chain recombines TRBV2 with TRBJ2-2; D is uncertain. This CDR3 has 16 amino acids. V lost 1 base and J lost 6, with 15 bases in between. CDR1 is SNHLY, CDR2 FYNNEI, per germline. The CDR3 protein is CASSEGGGFRAGELFF. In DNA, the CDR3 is TGTGCCAGCAGTGAAGGCGGTGGCTTTCGGGCCGGGGAGCTGTTTTTT.

The CDR3 region has the DNA TGTGCCAGCAGCTTAGCCAGGGATAATTCACCCCTCCACTTT. Its translation is CASSLARDNSPLHF. The chain has TRBV7-2 and TRBJ1-6; D is perhaps TRBD1 (5 bases). The CDR3 loop spans 14 amino acids. The germline CDR1 and CDR2 sequences are SGHTA and FQGNSA. V was clipped by 0 bases and J by 5 bases, with 5 bases between them.

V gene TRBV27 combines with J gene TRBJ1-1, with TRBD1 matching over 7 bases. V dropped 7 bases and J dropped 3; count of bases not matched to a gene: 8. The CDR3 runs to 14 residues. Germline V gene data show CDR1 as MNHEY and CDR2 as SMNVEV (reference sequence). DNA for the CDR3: TGTGCCAGCATGTACAGGGGAGGATACACTGAAGCTTTCTTT. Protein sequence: CASMYRGGYTEAFF.

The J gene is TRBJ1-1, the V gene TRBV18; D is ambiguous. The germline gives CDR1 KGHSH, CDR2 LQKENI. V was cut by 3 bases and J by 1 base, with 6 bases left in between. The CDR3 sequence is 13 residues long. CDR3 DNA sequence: TGTGCCAGCTCACCGTACGGGAACACTGAAGCTTTCTTT. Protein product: CASSPYGNTEAFF.

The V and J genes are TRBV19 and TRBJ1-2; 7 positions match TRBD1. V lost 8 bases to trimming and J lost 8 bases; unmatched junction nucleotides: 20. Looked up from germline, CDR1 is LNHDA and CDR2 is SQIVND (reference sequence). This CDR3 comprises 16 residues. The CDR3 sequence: CASGQRGARGGSGYTF. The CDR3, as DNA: TGTGCCAGTGGCCAGAGGGGCGCGAGAGGGGGCAGCGGCTACACCTTC.

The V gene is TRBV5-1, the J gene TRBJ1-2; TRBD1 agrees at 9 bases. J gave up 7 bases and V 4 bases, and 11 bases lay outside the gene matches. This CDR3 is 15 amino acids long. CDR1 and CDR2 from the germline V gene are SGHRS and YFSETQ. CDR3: CASSPEGQGLSGYTF. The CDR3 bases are TGCGCCAGCAGCCCGGAAGGACAGGGGCTTAGTGGCTACACCTTC.

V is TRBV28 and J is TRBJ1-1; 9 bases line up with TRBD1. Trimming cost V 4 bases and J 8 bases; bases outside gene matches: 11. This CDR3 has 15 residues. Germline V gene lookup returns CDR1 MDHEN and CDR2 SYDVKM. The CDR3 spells CASSSYGQGFSEAFF. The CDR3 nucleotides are TGTGCCAGCAGTTCTTACGGACAGGGGTTTTCGGAAGCTTTCTTT.

The CDR3 reads CASSSRTRSSYEQYF. CDR3 bases: TGTGCCAGCAGTTCCCGGACTAGATCATCCTACGAGCAGTACTTC. V usage is TRBV6-2 or TRBV6-3 and J usage is TRBJ2-7; 7 bases line up with TRBD2. The length of the CDR3 is 15 residues. Germline loops: CDR1 MNHEY, CDR2 SVGEGT. Trimming removed 4 bases from V and 1 base from J; junction bases left unmatched: 7.

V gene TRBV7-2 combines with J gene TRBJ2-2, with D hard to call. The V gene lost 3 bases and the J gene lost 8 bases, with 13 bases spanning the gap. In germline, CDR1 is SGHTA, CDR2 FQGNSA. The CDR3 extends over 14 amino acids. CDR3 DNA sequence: TGTGCCAGCAGCTTCACAGCCGCCGCGGGGGAGCTGTTTTTT. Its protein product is CASSFTAAAGELFF.